Listed here are 22 T cell receptor beta chains from one sample, sequenced in a study of T cell responses to AZD1222 COVID-19 vaccine. Clones were read by immunoSEQ multiplex PCR, and TCRdb kept only the in-frame ones, dropping some. The repertoire consists of 100,000 to 150,000 clones, with roughly nine tenths occurring once and the leading ten covering about 4.3%. Sequenced material: peripheral blood, taken on day 0 of AZD1222 vaccination. The receptors originated from an adult in good health.

The chain couples TRBV11-2 to TRBJ2-3; 10 nucleotides line up with TRBD2. Trimming took 4 bases from V and 3 from J; bases not matched to a gene: 4. The CDR3 covers 15 residues. The germline CDR1 and CDR2 sequences are SGHAT and FQNNGV. For the CDR3, the DNA is TGTGCCAGCAGCTCCAGCGGGAGGGGAACAGATACGCAGTATTTT. The encoded protein is CASSSSGRGTDTQYF.

V is TRBV4-1 and J is TRBJ2-3, with 7 bases aligning to TRBD2. Losses at the gene ends were 4 bases for V and 0 bases for J; bases not matched to a gene: 7. Germline V gene lookup returns CDR1 MGHRA and CDR2 YSYEKL. The CDR3 is 16 residues long. This CDR3 is CASSPSGLPSTDTQYF. Written as DNA, the CDR3 is TGCGCCAGCAGCCCTAGCGGCTTACCTAGCACAGATACGCAGTATTTT.

The chain employs TRBV30 and TRBJ1-5, with D possibly being TRBD1 (5 bases). The CDR3 totals 16 residues. Between the trimmed V and J ends, which lost 5 bases and 3 bases, there was a span of 20 bases. Germline values: CDR1 GTSNPN, CDR2 SVGIG (reference sequence). The CDR3 here is CAWASAGNRFNQPQHF. The CDR3, as DNA: TGTGCCTGGGCGAGCGCAGGGAATCGGTTCAATCAGCCCCAGCATTTT.

The V and J genes are TRBV6-6 and TRBJ2-3; possibly TRBD1 for D (5 bases). V was pared by 5 bases and J by 6 bases, with 15 bases between. Germline CDR1 is MNHNY and CDR2 is SVGAGI (reference sequence). This CDR3 has 14 residues. CDR3 residues: CASSLGQGWDTQYF. In DNA form, the CDR3 reads TGTGCCAGCAGTCTAGGACAAGGGTGGGATACGCAGTATTTT.

V and J are TRBV27 and TRBJ2-7; 10 bases are shared with TRBD1. V lost 1 base and J lost 6; bases outside the gene matches: 15. The CDR3 consists of 18 residues. Germline values: CDR1 MNHEY, CDR2 SMNVEV (reference sequence). The CDR3, as DNA: TGTGCCAGCAGTTTATGGAGTCTTCGGGACAGGGGAGGGGGCGAGCAGTACTTC. It is translated as CASSLWSLRDRGGGEQYF.

The chain joins TRBV7-8 to TRBJ1-6; the D is unclear. The CDR3 consists of 18 residues. The V gene lost 6 bases and the J gene lost 0 bases, with 18 bases spanning the gap. Germline CDR1 and CDR2: SGHVS and FQNEAQ. The DNA for the CDR3 is TGTGCCAGCAGTCTCACCGAGGACCGGAGCTCCTATAATTCACCCCTCCACTTT. Translating it yields CASSLTEDRSSYNSPLHF.

The CDR3 DNA reads as TGTGCCAGCAGAAGTTCTGACCACCAAAGCTCCTACGAGCAGTACTTC. Translated: CASRSSDHQSSYEQYF. The chain couples TRBV21-1 to TRBJ2-7. TRBV21-1 constitutes a pseudogene. The CDR3 sequence is 16 residues long.

The chain carries TRBV4-1 and TRBJ2-3; D possibly uses TRBD1 or TRBD2 (5 bases each). Germline values: CDR1 MGHRA, CDR2 YSYEKL. Trimming cost V 6 bases and J 0 bases, with 16 bases left between them. The CDR3 extends over 16 amino acids. This chain's CDR3 is CASRPTWGGSTDTQYF. The CDR3 nucleotides are TGCGCCAGCAGGCCAACGTGGGGCGGGAGCACAGATACGCAGTATTTT.

The chain carries TRBV7-9 and TRBJ1-5; 8 positions agree with TRBD1. CDR3 length: 16 amino acids. CDR1 is SEHNR and CDR2 is FQNEAQ in the germline V gene (reference sequence). V dropped 0 bases and J dropped 3; count of bases not matched to a gene: 4. The CDR3 loop reads CASSLATGGNNQPQHF. In nucleotides, the CDR3 is TGTGCCAGCAGCTTAGCCACAGGGGGTAACAATCAGCCCCAGCATTTT.

The V call is TRBV14, the J call TRBJ2-2; 8 bases align to TRBD1. Germline loops: CDR1 SGHDN, CDR2 FVKESK. The CDR3 is 15 amino acids. V was clipped by 0 bases and J by 10 bases; unmatched bases: 7. The CDR3 bases are TGTGCCAGCAGCCAAGAGCAGGGGGCGCATTCGGAGCTGTTTTTT. Translating it yields CASSQEQGAHSELFF.

The CDR3 DNA sequence: TGTGCCAGCAGTGGGACAGGGGTCTACGAGCAGTACTTC. Translated, it gives CASSGTGVYEQYF. V and J are TRBV3-1 (or the pseudogene TRBV3-2) and TRBJ2-7; TRBD1 matches 10 bases. After removal of 6 bases from V and 3 bases from J, the junction contained 2 bases not matched to a gene. CDR1 and CDR2 (germline): LGHDT, YNNKEL (reference sequence). The CDR3 totals 13 residues.

With regard to this clone: At one of its ends the junction is not consistent with the germline gene, which may arise from a read error. The rearrangement links TRBV11-2 to TRBJ1-1; D is unresolved. Germline V gene lookup returns CDR1 SGHAT and CDR2 FQNNGV. This CDR3 has 14 amino acids. CDR3 in DNA: TGTGCCAGCAGGACCTTCCAGTTGAATACTGAAGCTTTCTTT. Its protein is CASRTFQLNTEAFF.

The gene calls are TRBV7-9 and TRBJ1-1, with D possibly TRBD1 on 5 matching bases. The CDR3 runs to 14 residues. The germline V gene encodes CDR1 SEHNR and CDR2 FQNEAQ (reference sequence). V lost 5 bases, J lost 4 bases, and 14 bases lay in between. Here the CDR3 reads CASSPRGGITEAFF. The CDR3 DNA sequence: TGTGCCAGCAGCCCCCGGGGGGGGATCACTGAAGCTTTCTTT.

The chain joins TRBV11-2 to TRBJ1-3, with unresolved D. This CDR3 spans 15 amino acids. The ends were cut back, 6 bases at V and 0 bases at J, with 12 bases in the middle. Germline CDR1 is SGHAT and CDR2 is FQNNGV. CDR3: CASRRAVDSGNTIYF. The CDR3 DNA sequence: TGTGCCAGCAGGAGGGCGGTTGACTCTGGAAACACCATATATTTT.

The chain couples TRBV27 to TRBJ2-6; perhaps D is TRBD1 or TRBD2 (7 bases each). Germline V gene data show CDR1 as MNHEY and CDR2 as SMNVEV (reference sequence). Trimming left V 6 bases short and J 2 bases short, with 20 bases between. The CDR3 is 18 amino acids. The DNA for the CDR3 is TGTGCCAGCAGCCGGGGGGACAGTCAAGGGGCTGGGGCCAACGTCCTGACTTTC. Its translation: CASSRGDSQGAGANVLTF. Variable domain in full (rest from reference TRBV27 and TRBJ2-6): EAQVTQNPRYLITVTGKKLTVTCSQNMNHEYMSWYRQDPGLGLRQIYYSMNVEVTDKGDVPEGYKVSRKEKRNFPLILESPSPNQTSLYFCASSRGDSQGAGANVLTFGAGSRLTVL.

The V gene is TRBV27, the J gene TRBJ1-4, with TRBD1 as a possible D gene (5 bases). The ends were cut back, 3 bases at V and 4 bases at J, with 21 bases in the middle. The CDR3 is 18 residues long. Germline V gene lookup returns CDR1 MNHEY and CDR2 SMNVEV (reference sequence). CDR3 DNA sequence: TGTGCCAGCAGTTTCCGCCGGACAATTCAGGGAATTAATGAAAAACTGTTTTTT. Translating it yields CASSFRRTIQGINEKLFF.

V is TRBV18 and J is TRBJ1-2; TRBD1 agrees at 8 bases. Germline V CDR1 and CDR2: KGHSH, LQKENI. V shed 2 bases, J shed 5 bases, and the junction held 10 bases outside the gene matches. This CDR3 has 16 amino acids. In DNA, the CDR3 is TGTGCCAGCTCACCATCAGGGGGCGAGGGTTTGTATGGCTACACCTTC. Translated: CASSPSGGEGLYGYTF.

The chain is built from TRBV10-3 and TRBJ1-2; D might be TRBD1 (6 bases). V dropped 5 bases and J dropped 8 bases, with 15 bases sitting between them. In germline, CDR1 is ENHRY, CDR2 SYGVKD. The CDR3 is 13 amino acids. The CDR3 DNA reads TGTGCCATCAGTAATAACAGGGTTCGCGGCTACACCTTC. It specifies CAISNNRVRGYTF.

This chain connects TRBV28 to TRBJ1-1; D unresolved. Per the germline V gene, CDR1 is MDHEN and CDR2 is SYDVKM. The CDR3 spans 13 residues. The V end was cut by 5 bases, the J end by 7 bases, with 14 bases between. CDR3 DNA sequence: TGTGCCAGCAGTCTCCAATCTCCCTTTGAAGCTTTCTTT. Its protein product is CASSLQSPFEAFF.

This chain links TRBV11-2 with TRBJ1-5; unclear D gene. The CDR3 runs 18 residues. Between the trimmed V and J ends, which lost 0 bases and 9 bases, there was a span of 24 bases. CDR1 and CDR2 (germline): SGHAT, FQNNGV. CDR3 nucleotide sequence: TGTGCCAGCAGCTTAGAGACCCCCCCCGGGAAGTTTAAGGGGCCCCAGCATTTT. Its protein is CASSLETPPGKFKGPQHF.

V usage is TRBV10-3 and J usage is TRBJ2-3; no firm D call. The germline V gene has CDR1 ENHRY and CDR2 SYGVKD. Trimming cost V 4 bases and J 6 bases, with 11 bases left between them. The CDR3 runs 13 residues. The chain's CDR3 is CAISVLSVDTQYF. The CDR3 nucleotides read TGTGCCATCAGTGTTCTTTCAGTGGATACGCAGTATTTT.

This chain connects TRBV9 to TRBJ2-7, with 10 bases matching TRBD1. Germline trimming cut 0 bases from V and 6 bases from J; bases unmatched to any gene: 15. The CDR3 length is 18 residues. The germline V gene has CDR1 SGDLS and CDR2 YYNGEE. CDR3 sequence reads: CASSVDLGGTGAMAEQYF. As DNA, the CDR3 is TGTGCCAGCAGCGTAGACCTCGGGGGGACAGGGGCCATGGCCGAGCAGTACTTC. The complete variable domain, with remaining parts taken from reference TRBV9 and TRBJ2-7, reads DSGVTQTPKHLITATGQRVTLRCSPRSGDLSVYWYQQSLDQGLQFLIQYYNGEERAKGNILERFSAQQFPDLHSELNLSSLELGDSALYFCASSVDLGGTGAMAEQYFGPGTRLTVT.